The entry below gives a single TCR beta chain sequence along with its context. Its target is unknown. The V and J ends lost 5 bases and 1 base, in that order; junction bases with no gene match: 4. Looked up from germline, CDR1 is MRHNA and CDR2 is SNTAGT. This CDR3 is built from 17 residues. A CD45RA-negative memory subset and a CD45RA+ naive subset were separated from the CD4+ cells. This record comes from a study of shared clonotypes between healthy human individuals. The assay was immunoSEQ multiplex PCR, and TCRdb's table has in-frame clones only and misses some. The table has 2 million to 2.5 million clones, 90% to 95% seen once; the top ten hold approximately 0.37%. Broader study findings: In having few donors, the study represented limited genetic and exposure-history diversity. Roughly 5% of naive CD4 clonotypes were common to a few donors. Non-shared clonotypes displayed generation probabilities falling below those of clonotypes present in all four donors.

The sample taken for sequencing was naive CD4+ T cells from PBMCs. Subset specified: CD45RA+ positively selected. This rearrangement joins TRBV6-4 to TRBJ2-2; 13 bases align to TRBD2. The TCR comes from a young man in good health. Some clones in this sample may be carry-over from other donors' samples. The CDR3 loop is CASSKGLAGQNTGELFF. The CDR3 nucleotides read TGTGCCAGCAGTAAGGGACTAGCGGGACAGAACACCGGGGAGCTGTTTTTT.